Following are 17 T cell receptor beta chains from one sample sequenced in a study of T cell responses to AZD1222 COVID-19 vaccine. Profiled with immunoSEQ multiplex PCR; TCRdb holds only in-frame clones, not every one. Found here are 60,000 to 100,000 clones, 87% of them singletons; the top ten hold 24%. This sample comprised peripheral blood, obtained on day 0 of AZD1222 vaccination. The source is an adult in good health.

CDR3 DNA: TGTGCCACCAGCAGCCCTAGCGGCTCTAGCACAGATACGCAGTATTTT. This sequence encodes CATSSPSGSSTDTQYF. This sequence joins TRBV15 and TRBJ2-3; 7 bases match TRBD2. CDR1 LNHNV and CDR2 YYDKDF come from the germline V gene (reference sequence). Trimming took 3 bases from V and 0 from J; bases not matched to a gene: 6. The CDR3 spans 16 residues. The variable domain in full, with the rest retrieved from reference TRBV15 and TRBJ2-3, is DAMVIQNPRYQVTQFGKPVTLSCSQTLNHNVMYWYQQKSSQAPKLLFHYYDKDFNNEADTPDNFQSRRPNTSFCFLDIRSPGLGDTAMYLCATSSPSGSSTDTQYFGPGTRLTVL.

The rearrangement joins TRBV14 to TRBJ2-7; D is perhaps TRBD2 (5 bases). CDR3 length: 16 residues. From germline, CDR1 is SGHDN and CDR2 FVKESK. Trimming cost V 4 bases and J 0 bases, with 16 bases left between them. DNA of the CDR3: TGTGCCAGCAGCCGCGGGTGGGGAGAGAGCTCCTACGAGCAGTACTTC. This encodes CASSRGWGESSYEQYF.

This clone was detected only once. V gene TRBV7-9 combines with J gene TRBJ2-1; D ambiguous. There are 16 residues in the CDR3. The germline V gene has CDR1 SEHNR and CDR2 FQNEAQ (reference sequence). The V and J ends lost 8 bases and 7 bases respectively, with 24 bases between them. DNA for the CDR3: TGTGCCAGCCATATGGGTCTATCCGGCAGAGATAATGAGCAGTTCTTC. Its protein is CASHMGLSGRDNEQFF.

J is TRBJ1-2 and V is TRBV30; 8 bases agree with TRBD1. The CDR3 totals 11 residues. With V trimmed by 4 bases and J by 10 bases, 5 bases remained unmatched. Germline V gene lookup returns CDR1 GTSNPN and CDR2 SVGIG (reference sequence). The CDR3 loop reads CAWTPQGDYTF. Here the CDR3 DNA reads TGTGCCTGGACCCCACAGGGGGACTACACCTTC. The complete variable domain, with remaining parts taken from reference TRBV30 and TRBJ1-2, reads SQTIHQWPATLVQPVGSPLSLECTVEGTSNPNLYWYRQAAGRGLQLLFYSVGIGQISSEVPQNLSASRPQDRQFILSSKKLLLSDSGFYLCAWTPQGDYTFGSGTRLTVV.

As DNA, the CDR3 is TGTGCCAGCAGCCCCCAAGGGGCCTACGAGCAGTACTTC. Encoded protein: CASSPQGAYEQYF. This rearrangement joins TRBV12-3 or TRBV12-4 to TRBJ2-7; maybe TRBD1 (5 bases). The CDR3 is 13 residues long. V lost 6 bases to trimming and J lost 2 bases, with 11 bases between them.

The chain links TRBV29-1 to TRBJ2-1; TRBD2 aligns across 7 bases. Trimming took 3 bases from V and 7 from J; bases not matched to a gene: 3. This CDR3 comprises 12 residues. The germline V gene has CDR1 SQVTM and CDR2 ANQGSEA. CDR3 loop: CSVDLAVNEQFF. The CDR3, as DNA: TGCAGCGTTGACCTAGCGGTTAATGAGCAGTTCTTC.

J is TRBJ2-5 and V is TRBV24-1, with D tentatively TRBD1 (6 bases). V was trimmed by 0 bases and J by 7 bases, leaving 17 bases between them. CDR3 length equals 16 residues. The germline V gene has CDR1 KGHDR and CDR2 SFDVKD. This chain's CDR3 is CATSDLGRVGGMTQYF. The CDR3, as DNA: TGTGCCACCAGTGATTTGGGAAGGGTAGGGGGAATGACCCAGTACTTC.

V gene TRBV28 combines with J gene TRBJ2-3; D not certain. Germline V gene lookup returns CDR1 MDHEN and CDR2 SYDVKM. The germline V and J ends were trimmed by 5 bases and 2 bases, with 14 bases remaining between them. This CDR3 region has 15 residues. The CDR3 spells CASSAGKFSTDTQYF. The CDR3 coding sequence is TGTGCCAGCAGTGCAGGAAAATTTTCCACAGATACGCAGTATTTT.

This clone was seen once. The chain combines TRBV13 with TRBJ2-1; TRBD1 agrees at 7 bases. Trimming removed 5 bases from V and 7 bases from J; junction bases left unmatched: 8. CDR1 and CDR2 (germline): PRHDT, FYEKMQ (reference sequence). CDR3 size: 14 residues. This CDR3 is CASSHGTESNEQFF. In DNA form, the CDR3 reads TGTGCCAGCAGCCACGGGACAGAGTCTAATGAGCAGTTCTTC.

The J gene is TRBJ2-7, the V gene TRBV6-5; D possibly corresponds to TRBD2 (5 bases). The CDR3 extends over 14 amino acids. The V end was cut by 6 bases, the J end by 3 bases, with 15 bases between. The V gene's germline CDR1 is MNHEY and CDR2 SVGAGI. The CDR3: CASSYGKRRYEQYF. The CDR3 DNA reads TGTGCCAGCAGCTACGGGAAAAGACGCTACGAGCAGTACTTC.

V usage is TRBV6-5 and J usage is TRBJ2-6; D is ambiguous. Looked up from germline, CDR1 is MNHEY and CDR2 is SVGAGI. Trimming removed 8 bases from V and 1 base from J, with 12 bases in between. The CDR3 covers 15 residues. Written as DNA, the CDR3 is TGTGCCAGCTCCTCGGCCGGGTCTGGGGCCAACGTCCTGACTTTC. Translating gives CASSSAGSGANVLTF.

The V and J genes are TRBV5-4 and TRBJ1-4, with 7 positions matching TRBD1. The CDR3 runs 16 residues. V dropped 4 bases and J dropped 8; count of bases not matched to a gene: 14. The germline CDR1 and CDR2 sequences are SGHNT and YYREEE (reference sequence). The CDR3 DNA sequence: TGTGCCAGCAGCAAAGGAGGGGGACAGAAGGGGGAAAAACTGTTTTTT. Amino acid sequence: CASSKGGGQKGEKLFF.

The chain carries TRBV10-3 and TRBJ2-7, with 7 positions matching TRBD1. CDR3 length: 14 residues. Losses at the gene ends were 7 bases for V and 4 bases for J; bases not matched to a gene: 10. Germline V gives CDR1 ENHRY, CDR2 SYGVKD. The CDR3 region has the DNA TGTGCCATCACCGAGGGACAGAATGATTACGAGCAGTACTTC. Protein sequence: CAITEGQNDYEQYF.

The chain is built from TRBV4-2 and TRBJ2-3; 11 bases align to TRBD2. The CDR3 length is 17 residues. Germline V gene data show CDR1 as LGHNA and CDR2 as YNFKEQ. The ends lost 0 bases at V and 4 bases at J; junction bases unmatched: 6. Here the CDR3 DNA reads TGTGCCAGCAGCCAAGAAACTAGCGGGAGTTTCTCAGATACGCAGTATTTT. It translates to CASSQETSGSFSDTQYF.

This chain uses TRBV5-4 with TRBJ2-7; 12 nucleotides match TRBD2. Germline CDR1 SGHNT, CDR2 YYREEE (reference sequence). V was clipped by 1 base and J by 6 bases; unmatched bases: 5. This CDR3 is 15 amino acids long. CDR3 residues: CASSLSSGRVGEQYF. The DNA of the CDR3 is TGTGCCAGCAGCTTGTCTAGCGGGAGGGTCGGCGAGCAGTACTTC.

The chain is built from TRBV18 and TRBJ2-5; D possibly uses TRBD1 or TRBD2 (5 bases each). Between the trimmed V and J ends, which lost 6 bases and 2 bases, there was a span of 7 bases. The CDR3 runs 12 residues. The V gene's germline CDR1 is KGHSH and CDR2 LQKENI. CDR3 loop: CASSGTQETQYF. The CDR3 DNA sequence: TGTGCCAGCTCCGGGACGCAAGAGACCCAGTACTTC.

The rearrangement uses TRBV11-3 and TRBJ2-7, with D unclear. V lost 0 bases and J 4 bases, leaving 13 bases between the germline ends. The CDR3 totals 15 residues. Germline V gives CDR1 SGHNT, CDR2 YENEEA. This CDR3 is CASSLEGRFVYEQYF. CDR3 nucleotide sequence: TGTGCCAGCAGCTTAGAGGGCAGGTTCGTTTACGAGCAGTACTTC.